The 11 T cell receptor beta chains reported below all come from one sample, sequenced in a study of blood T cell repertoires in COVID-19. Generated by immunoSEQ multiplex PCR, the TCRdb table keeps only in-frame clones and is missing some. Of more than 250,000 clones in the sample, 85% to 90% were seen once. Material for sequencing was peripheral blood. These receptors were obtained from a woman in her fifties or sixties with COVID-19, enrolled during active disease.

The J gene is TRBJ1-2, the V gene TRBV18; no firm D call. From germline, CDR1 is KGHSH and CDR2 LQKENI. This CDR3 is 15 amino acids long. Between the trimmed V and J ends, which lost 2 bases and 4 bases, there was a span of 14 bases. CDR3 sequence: CASSPGQYSGYGYTF. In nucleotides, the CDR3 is TGTGCCAGCTCACCAGGGCAGTACTCCGGCTATGGCTACACCTTC.

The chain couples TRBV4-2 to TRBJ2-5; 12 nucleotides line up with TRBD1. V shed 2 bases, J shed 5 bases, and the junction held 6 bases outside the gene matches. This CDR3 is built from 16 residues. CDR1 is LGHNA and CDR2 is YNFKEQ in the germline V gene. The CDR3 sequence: CASSQRDRGQGETQYF. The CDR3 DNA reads TGTGCCAGCAGCCAACGGGACAGGGGGCAGGGGGAGACCCAGTACTTC.

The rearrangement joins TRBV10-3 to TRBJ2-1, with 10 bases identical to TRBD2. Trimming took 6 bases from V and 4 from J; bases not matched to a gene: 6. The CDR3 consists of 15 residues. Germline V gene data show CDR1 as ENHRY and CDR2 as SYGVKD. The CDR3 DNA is TGTGCCATCAGACCTAGCGGGAGTGAGTACAATGAGCAGTTCTTC. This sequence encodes CAIRPSGSEYNEQFF.

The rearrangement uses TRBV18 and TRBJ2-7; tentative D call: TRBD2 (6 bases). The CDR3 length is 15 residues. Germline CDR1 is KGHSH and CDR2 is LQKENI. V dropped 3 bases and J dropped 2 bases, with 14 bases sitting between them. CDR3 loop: CASSPLRDWTYEQYF. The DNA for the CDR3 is TGTGCCAGCTCACCTCTCCGGGACTGGACCTACGAGCAGTACTTC.

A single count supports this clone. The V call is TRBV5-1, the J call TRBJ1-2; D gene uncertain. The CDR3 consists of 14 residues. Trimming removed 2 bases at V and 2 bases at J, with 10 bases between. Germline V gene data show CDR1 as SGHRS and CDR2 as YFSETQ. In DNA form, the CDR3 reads TGCGCCAGCAGCTTTTTTCACAGCAACTATGGCTACACCTTC. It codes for CASSFFHSNYGYTF.

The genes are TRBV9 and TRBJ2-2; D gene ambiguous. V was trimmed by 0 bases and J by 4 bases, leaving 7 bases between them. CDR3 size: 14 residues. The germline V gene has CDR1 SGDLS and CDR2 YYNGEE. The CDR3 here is CASSVASGTGELFF. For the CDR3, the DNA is TGTGCCAGCAGCGTAGCATCAGGCACCGGGGAGCTGTTTTTT.

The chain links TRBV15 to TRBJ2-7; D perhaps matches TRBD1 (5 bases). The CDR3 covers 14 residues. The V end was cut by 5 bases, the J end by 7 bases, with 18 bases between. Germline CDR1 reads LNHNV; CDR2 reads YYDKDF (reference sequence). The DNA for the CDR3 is TGTGCCACCAGCGCTCACAGGCCCCCCCGGGAGCAGTACTTC. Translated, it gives CATSAHRPPREQYF.

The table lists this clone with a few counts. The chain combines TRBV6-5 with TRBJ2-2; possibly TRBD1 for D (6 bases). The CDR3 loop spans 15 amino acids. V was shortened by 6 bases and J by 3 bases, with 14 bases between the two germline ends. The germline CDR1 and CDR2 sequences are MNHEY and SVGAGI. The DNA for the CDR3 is TGTGCCAGCAGCCACAGACAGGTCTACACCGGGGAGCTGTTTTTT. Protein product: CASSHRQVYTGELFF.

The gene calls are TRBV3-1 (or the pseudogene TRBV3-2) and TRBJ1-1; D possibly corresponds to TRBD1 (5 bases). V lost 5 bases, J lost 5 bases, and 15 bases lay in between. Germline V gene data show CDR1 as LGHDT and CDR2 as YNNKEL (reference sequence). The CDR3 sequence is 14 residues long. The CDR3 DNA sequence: TGTGCCAGCAGCTTGGGGTGGCAGGGTACTGAAGCTTTCTTT. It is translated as CASSLGWQGTEAFF.

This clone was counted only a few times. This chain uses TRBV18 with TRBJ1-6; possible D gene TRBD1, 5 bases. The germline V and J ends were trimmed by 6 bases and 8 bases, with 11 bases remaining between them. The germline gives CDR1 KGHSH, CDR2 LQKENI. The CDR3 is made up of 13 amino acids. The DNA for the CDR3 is TGTGCCAGCTCGGGGGGAATCGATTCACCCCTCCACTTT. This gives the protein CASSGGIDSPLHF.

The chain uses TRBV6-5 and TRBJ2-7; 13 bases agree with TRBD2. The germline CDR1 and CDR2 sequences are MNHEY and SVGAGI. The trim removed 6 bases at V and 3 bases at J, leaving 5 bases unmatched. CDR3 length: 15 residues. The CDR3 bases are TGTGCCAGCAGGACTGGACTAGCGGGAGTCTACGAGCAGTACTTC. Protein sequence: CASRTGLAGVYEQYF.